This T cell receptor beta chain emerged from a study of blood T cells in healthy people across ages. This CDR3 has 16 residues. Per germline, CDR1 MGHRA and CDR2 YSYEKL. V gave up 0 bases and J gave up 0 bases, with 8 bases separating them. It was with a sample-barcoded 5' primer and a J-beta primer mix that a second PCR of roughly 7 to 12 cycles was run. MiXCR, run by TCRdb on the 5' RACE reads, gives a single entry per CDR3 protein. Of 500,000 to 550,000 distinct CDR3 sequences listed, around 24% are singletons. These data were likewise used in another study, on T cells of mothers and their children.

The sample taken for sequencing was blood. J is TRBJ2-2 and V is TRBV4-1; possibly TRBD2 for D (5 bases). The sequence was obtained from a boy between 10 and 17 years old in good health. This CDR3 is CASSQEGEANTGELFF. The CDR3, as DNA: TGCGCCAGCAGCCAAGAGGGAGAAGCGAACACCGGGGAGCTGTTTTTT.